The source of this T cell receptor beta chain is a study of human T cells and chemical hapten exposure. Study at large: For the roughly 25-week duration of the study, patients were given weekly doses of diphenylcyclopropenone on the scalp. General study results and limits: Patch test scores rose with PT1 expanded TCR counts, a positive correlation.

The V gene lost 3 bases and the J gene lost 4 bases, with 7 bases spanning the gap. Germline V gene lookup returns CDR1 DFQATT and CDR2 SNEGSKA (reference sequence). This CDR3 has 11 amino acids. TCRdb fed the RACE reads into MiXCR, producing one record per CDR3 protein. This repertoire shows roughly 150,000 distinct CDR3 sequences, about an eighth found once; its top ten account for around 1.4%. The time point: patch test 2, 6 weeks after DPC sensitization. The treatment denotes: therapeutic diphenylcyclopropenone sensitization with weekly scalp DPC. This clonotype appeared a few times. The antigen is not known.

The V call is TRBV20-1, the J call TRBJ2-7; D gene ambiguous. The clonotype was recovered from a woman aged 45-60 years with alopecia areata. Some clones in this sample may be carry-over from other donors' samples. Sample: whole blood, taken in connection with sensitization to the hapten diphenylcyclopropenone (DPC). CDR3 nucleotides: TGCAGTGCTAGGATCAGTTACGAGCAGTACTTC. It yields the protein CSARISYEQYF.